What follows are 12 T cell receptor beta chains derived from one specimen sequenced in a study of cytomegalovirus exposure and HLA in healthy donors. The method was immunoSEQ multiplex PCR; TCRdb's version includes in-frame clones alone and lacks a portion of them. This table holds some 150,000 clones, approximately 88% found once. Sequenced material: PBMCs. The receptor set was obtained from a man younger than 35 in good health and CMV-seropositive.

The gene calls are TRBV5-1 and TRBJ1-1; 7 nucleotides align to TRBD1. The V segment lost 2 bases and the J segment 4 bases; nucleotides outside the gene matches: 5. CDR1 and CDR2 (germline): SGHRS, YFSETQ. CDR3 size: 14 residues. The CDR3 protein is CASSFTGETTEAFF. The CDR3 DNA follows: TGCGCCAGCAGCTTCACAGGGGAGACCACTGAAGCTTTCTTT.

The chain carries TRBV6-1 and TRBJ2-2; 7 bases are a match to TRBD1. The CDR3 runs to 13 residues. V dropped 6 bases and J dropped 8; count of bases not matched to a gene: 6. Germline V gene sequence: CDR1 MNHNS, CDR2 SASEGT. The CDR3 sequence is CASRTGLNGELFF. The CDR3 DNA reads as TGTGCCAGCAGGACAGGGCTAAATGGGGAGCTGTTTTTT.

The chain recombines TRBV7-9 with TRBJ1-1; the D gene is possibly TRBD1 (5 bases). This CDR3 spans 15 amino acids. Germline V gene data show CDR1 as SEHNR and CDR2 as FQNEAQ (reference sequence). Deletions cut 0 bases from V and 4 bases from J, with 12 bases between. This CDR3 is CASSLAVREVTEAFF. CDR3 DNA sequence: TGTGCCAGCAGCTTAGCGGTCAGGGAAGTCACTGAAGCTTTCTTT.

This sequence joins TRBV19 and TRBJ2-3; 7 positions agree with TRBD2. There are 14 residues in the CDR3. V lost 6 bases and J lost 2; bases outside the gene matches: 5. The germline gives CDR1 LNHDA, CDR2 SQIVND (reference sequence). DNA for the CDR3: TGTGCCAGTAGGTCAGCGGGACTCACAGATACGCAGTATTTT. Encoded protein: CASRSAGLTDTQYF.

V is TRBV15 and J is TRBJ2-7, with D possibly TRBD1 on 5 matching bases. Trimming cost V 3 bases and J 2 bases, with 11 bases left between them. Germline V gives CDR1 LNHNV, CDR2 YYDKDF (reference sequence). There are 14 residues in the CDR3. CDR3: CATSSRVVPYEQYF. For the CDR3, the DNA is TGTGCCACCAGCAGCAGGGTCGTCCCCTACGAGCAGTACTTC. The complete variable domain, with remaining parts taken from reference TRBV15 and TRBJ2-7, reads DAMVIQNPRYQVTQFGKPVTLSCSQTLNHNVMYWYQQKSSQAPKLLFHYYDKDFNNEADTPDNFQSRRPNTSFCFLDIRSPGLGDTAMYLCATSSRVVPYEQYFGPGTRLTVT.

The rearrangement uses TRBV4-1 and TRBJ2-7; 10 nucleotides align to TRBD2. Germline assignment: CDR1 MGHRA and CDR2 YSYEKL. After removal of 4 bases from V and 1 base from J, the junction contained 13 bases not matched to a gene. The CDR3 is 18 amino acids. The CDR3 sequence is CASSLKNFGLADSYEQYF. As DNA, the CDR3 is TGCGCCAGCAGCCTCAAGAACTTCGGACTAGCGGATTCCTACGAGCAGTACTTC.

J is TRBJ1-2 and V is TRBV6-5; TRBD1 might be the D (6 bases). Germline assignment: CDR1 MNHEY and CDR2 SVGAGI. Trimming pared 0 bases from V and 0 bases from J, leaving 8 bases between. The CDR3 is made up of 15 amino acids. CDR3 sequence: CASSYSTGPNYGYTF. Written as DNA, the CDR3 is TGTGCCAGCAGTTACTCTACAGGGCCTAACTATGGCTACACCTTC.

The rearrangement uses TRBV2 and TRBJ1-1, with TRBD1 as a possible D gene (5 bases). The CDR3 is 14 residues long. Trimming pared 6 bases from V and 0 bases from J, leaving 11 bases between. The germline V gene has CDR1 SNHLY and CDR2 FYNNEI. The CDR3 protein is CASRQTEMNTEAFF. CDR3 sequence (DNA): TGTGCCAGCAGACAGACAGAAATGAACACTGAAGCTTTCTTT. Filled out from reference TRBV2 and TRBJ1-1, the complete variable domain reads EPEVTQTPSHQVTQMGQEVILRCVPISNHLYFYWYRQILGQKVEFLVSFYNNEISEKSEIFDDQFSVERPDGSNFTLKIRSTKLEDSAMYFCASRQTEMNTEAFFGQGTRLTVV.

The chain uses TRBV13 and TRBJ2-7; D gene unclear. The CDR3 extends over 14 amino acids. Germline V gene lookup returns CDR1 PRHDT and CDR2 FYEKMQ (reference sequence). Trimming removed 0 bases at V and 7 bases at J, with 13 bases between. CDR3 in amino acids: CASSLGRTAWEQYF. The DNA for the CDR3 is TGTGCCAGCAGCTTAGGCCGTACAGCCTGGGAGCAGTACTTC. Complete variable domain (other parts from reference TRBV13 and TRBJ2-7): AAGVIQSPRHLIKEKRETATLKCYPIPRHDTVYWYQQGPGQDPQFLISFYEKMQSDKGSIPDRFSAQQFSDYHSELNMSSLELGDSALYFCASSLGRTAWEQYFGPGTRLTVT.

This clone has a handful of counts. This chain uses TRBV7-9 with TRBJ1-5; no clear D. The CDR3 totals 16 residues. From germline, CDR1 is SEHNR and CDR2 FQNEAQ (reference sequence). Trimming took off 3 bases at V and 2 bases at J, with 14 bases between the two ends. The CDR3 here is CASSFASGEGNQPQHF. CDR3 DNA sequence: TGTGCCAGCAGCTTTGCCTCTGGGGAGGGCAATCAGCCCCAGCATTTT.

The V call is TRBV4-1, the J call TRBJ1-5, with a weak D call TRBD1 (6 bases). There are 17 residues in the CDR3. V dropped 1 base and J dropped 3 bases, with 16 bases sitting between them. CDR1 is MGHRA, CDR2 YSYEKL, per germline. CDR3 amino acids: CASSQGRGNRVNQPQHF. The CDR3 DNA reads as TGCGCCAGCAGCCAAGGGCGTGGGAACAGGGTCAATCAGCCCCAGCATTTT.

This clone was found many times. The chain combines TRBV27 with TRBJ1-5; D perhaps matches TRBD1 (5 bases). Trimming took off 2 bases at V and 3 bases at J, with 8 bases between the two ends. Germline V gene data show CDR1 as MNHEY and CDR2 as SMNVEV (reference sequence). This CDR3 has 14 amino acids. CDR3 nucleotides: TGTGCCAGCAGTTTAGGGGCCCCCAATCAGCCCCAGCATTTT. Its translation: CASSLGAPNQPQHF.